This TCR beta chain was recorded in a study of shared clonotypes between healthy human individuals. Whole-study context: Each donor contributed plates that comprised three CD4 naive, three CD4 memory, two CD8 naive and one CD8 memory.

There were only Caucasian adults among the donors, and all lived in Nashville, Tennessee. Assay used: immunoSEQ multiplex PCR; TCRdb lists only in-frame clones, some missing. This sample has about 2.3 million clones, with 85% to 95% found just once. Regarding this clone: Other DNA sequences from this sample encode an identical CDR3 as well.

The V end lost 3 bases, the J end lost 1 base, and 7 bases lay between the germline ends. CDR1 and CDR2 (germline): SGDLS, YYNGEE. The CDR3 is made up of 14 amino acids. The sequencing input was naive CD4+ T cells from PBMCs. Subset noted: CD45RA+ positively selected. This chain joins TRBV9 and TRBJ2-2; perhaps TRBD1 as D (6 bases). The source is a man between 18 and 35 years old in good health. Some clones in this sample may be carry-over from other donors' samples. The CDR3 loop reads CASSARGNTGELFF. The CDR3 DNA is TGTGCCAGCAGCGCCAGGGGGAACACCGGGGAGCTGTTTTTT.